The source of this T cell receptor (beta chain) is a study of T cell repertoires in cytomegalovirus infection (dated by TCRdb to between 2018 and 2021). Regarding the research as a whole: Donor HLA type was relevant to the analysis, as public TCR beta signatures indicated carriage of CMV infection together with the matching HLA type. General findings and caveats noted by the study authors: Carriers of CMV infection plus the relevant HLA type were discriminated by the cumulative frequency of public TCR beta family members in the study cohort and in an independent approximately 350-donor cohort. The ex vivo response was dominated by HLA-C-restricted CMV-specific TCR beta clonotypes, and the single most frequent clonotype in two of eight donors was supplied by these HLA-C-restricted clonotypes.

V is cut by 0 bases and J by 8 bases, and the space between the germline ends is 17 bases. Taken from cysteine to phenylalanine, the CDR3 has 16 residues. Kept here is only the CDR3 DNA, which spans 48 bases and is read in frame from base 1. From the germline V gene, CDR1 is MGHRA and CDR2 is YSYEKL. In regard to this clonotype: What antigen it recognizes has not been identified. One base away there is no much larger clone; base qualities are not given.

This sample was sequenced with an Illumina HiSeq 1500. The raw public reads went through TCRdb reprocessing: fastp at Q25, MiXCR clone calling, in-frame beta chains kept. Rows merge per CDR3 protein into single entries with the most common DNA and genes. Here the sample has about 530,000 distinct CDR3 sequences; 26% occur a single time. Roughly 13% of the sample is taken by the ten largest. Input material: PBMCs. Recombination connected TRBV4-1 to TRBJ2-1; TRBD2 is a possible D gene, resting on 6 matching bases. The TCR was taken from a human donor in good health (CMV status not recorded). Some clones in this sample may be carry-over from other donors' samples. The sequenced DNA: TGCGCCAGCAGCCAAGATTCTGGCGGGATTGTCCATGAGCAGTTCTTC. It translates to CASSQDSGGIVHEQFF.